This T cell receptor (beta chain) was sequenced for a study of cytomegalovirus exposure and HLA in healthy donors. The overall study: Earlier work reported 117 million unique TCR beta sequences from about 179 million T cells. Study-wide findings and caveats: Researchers reported in a later analysis that a missense DCLRE1C variant was tied to TCR beta V- and J-gene trimming. It was reported in a later analysis that an Asian-associated ancestry cluster showed fewer N-insertions than the roughly 710-donor mean.

Only one count was recorded for this clone. Its antigen is not identified. Sequence at one end of the junction differs from germline and may be a read error. The CDR3 length is 15 residues. The germline CDR1 and CDR2 sequences are LNHDA and SQIVND (reference sequence). In the PCR, 60 Vbeta and 13 Jbeta primers were used. Clones were read by immunoSEQ multiplex PCR, and TCRdb kept only the in-frame ones, dropping some. The sample includes 110,000 to 150,000 clones, about two thirds seen only once; the top ten take approximately 2.1%. V usage is TRBV19 and J usage is TRBJ1-5; TRBD1 matches 8 bases. The sequenced sample was PBMCs. The TCR comes from a middle-aged man in good health and CMV-seronegative. In DNA, the CDR3 is TGTGCCAGTAACACGAGGACAGGGTCGGATCAGCCCCAGAATTTT. Translating gives CASNTRTGSDQPQNF.